Below, 30 T cell receptor beta chains from the same sample are listed, as sequenced in a study of blood T cell repertoires in COVID-19. The method was immunoSEQ multiplex PCR; TCRdb's version includes in-frame clones alone and lacks a portion of them. The sample contains around 220,000 clones, approximately 90% of which appear only once. The material sequenced was PBMCs or T cells enriched from blood (not recorded which). The source of these receptors is a woman between 18 and 29 years old who had recovered from COVID-19.

The V gene is TRBV12-5, the J gene TRBJ1-2, with D maybe TRBD1 (6 bases). Trimming took off 6 bases at V and 6 bases at J, with 17 bases between the two ends. CDR3 length equals 14 residues. Germline lookup yields CDR1 LGHNT and CDR2 FRNRAP. CDR3: CASGPGHPRNGYTF. CDR3 nucleotide sequence: TGTGCTAGTGGCCCGGGACATCCGAGGAATGGCTACACCTTC.

V gene TRBV11-2 combines with J gene TRBJ1-6; tentatively, D is TRBD1 (6 bases). V was shortened by 0 bases and J by 9 bases, with 6 bases between the two germline ends. The germline V gene encodes CDR1 SGHAT and CDR2 FQNNGV. The CDR3 runs 13 residues. The CDR3 is CASSLEGASPLHF. The CDR3 DNA reads TGTGCCAGCAGCTTAGAGGGGGCTTCACCCCTCCACTTT.

The CDR3 region has the DNA TGTGCCAGCAGCCCAGCTAGCGGGGGCCTACATCAAGAGACCCAGTACTTC. Translated: CASSPASGGLHQETQYF. The gene calls are TRBV9 and TRBJ2-5; TRBD2 aligns across 10 bases. Germline-derived CDR1 and CDR2 are SGDLS and YYNGEE. Trimming at V came to 4 bases and at J to 2 bases, leaving 11 bases not matched to a gene. CDR3 length equals 17 residues.

For the CDR3, the DNA is TGCGCCAGCAGTGATCCGGGACAGAACACCGGGGAGCTGTTTTTT. Translating it yields CASSDPGQNTGELFF. The chain combines TRBV10-2 with TRBJ2-2; TRBD1 is a possible D gene (6 bases). Germline CDR1 is WSHSY and CDR2 is SAAADI. The CDR3 extends over 15 amino acids. Trimming removed 3 bases at V and 1 base at J, with 9 bases between.

The rearrangement uses TRBV15 and TRBJ1-1; weak D call: TRBD1 (5 bases). There are 13 residues in the CDR3. V shed 4 bases and J shed 0 bases, with 6 bases lying between them. The germline V gene encodes CDR1 LNHNV and CDR2 YYDKDF (reference sequence). CDR3 in DNA: TGTGCCACCAGCAAGACAGTGAACACTGAAGCTTTCTTT. Translation: CATSKTVNTEAFF.

The chain uses TRBV6-5 and TRBJ1-5; D perhaps matches TRBD1 (5 bases). V was trimmed by 7 bases and J by 6 bases, leaving 19 bases between them. This CDR3 region has 15 residues. The V gene's germline CDR1 is MNHEY and CDR2 SVGAGI. The CDR3 DNA is TGTGCCAGCACGGAACGGGAGACAGTCCGTCAGCCCCAGCATTTT. Protein: CASTERETVRQPQHF.

The chain is built from TRBV28 and TRBJ1-1; D uncertain. This CDR3 is 18 amino acids long. Germline V gene sequence: CDR1 MDHEN, CDR2 SYDVKM. The V and J ends lost 6 bases and 0 bases respectively, with 23 bases between them. The CDR3 here is CASSSATGSVPMNTEAFF. In nucleotides, the CDR3 is TGTGCCAGCAGCTCCGCCACCGGGTCAGTGCCGATGAACACTGAAGCTTTCTTT.

V gene TRBV9 combines with J gene TRBJ2-7; TRBD2 matches 9 bases. Germline V gene data show CDR1 as SGDLS and CDR2 as YYNGEE. There are 15 residues in the CDR3. J lost 3 bases, V lost 0 bases, and 4 bases had no gene match. CDR3 sequence reads: CASSVAGSGSYEQYF. The DNA for the CDR3 is TGTGCCAGCAGCGTAGCCGGTAGCGGGAGCTACGAGCAGTACTTC.

The V call is TRBV6-2 or TRBV6-3, the J call TRBJ2-3; 13 bases align to TRBD2. J lost 4 bases, V lost 2 bases, and 3 bases had no gene match. Germline CDR1 and CDR2: MNHEY and SVGEGT. The CDR3 spans 16 residues. Written as DNA, the CDR3 is TGTGCCAGCAGTTACAAACTAGCGGGGGGGCCAGATACGCAGTATTTT. It codes for CASSYKLAGGPDTQYF.

This CDR3 reads CASSLRGVSYEQYF. CDR3 nucleotide sequence: TGTGCCAGCAGTCTCCGAGGAGTGTCCTACGAGCAGTACTTC. The V call is TRBV28, the J call TRBJ2-7; D ambiguous. Between the trimmed V and J ends, which lost 5 bases and 1 base, there was a span of 12 bases. The CDR3 spans 14 residues. Germline loops: CDR1 MDHEN, CDR2 SYDVKM.

The chain links TRBV6-6 to TRBJ2-3; 15 bases are shared with TRBD2. This CDR3 is built from 17 residues. Germline V gene lookup returns CDR1 MNHNY and CDR2 SVGAGI (reference sequence). Germline trimming cut 5 bases from V and 4 bases from J; bases unmatched to any gene: 7. CDR3 nucleotides: TGTGCCAGCAGTCGGACTAGCGGGGGGGCCGGCTCAGATACGCAGTATTTT. Its protein is CASSRTSGGAGSDTQYF.

The J gene is TRBJ2-2, the V gene TRBV18; 7 nucleotides match TRBD1. This CDR3 is built from 19 residues. The germline gives CDR1 KGHSH, CDR2 LQKENI. Trimming cost V 6 bases and J 4 bases; bases outside gene matches: 20. Here the CDR3 reads CASSATYSKGGAGTGELFF. The CDR3 DNA is TGTGCCAGCTCCGCTACCTATTCGAAAGGGGGCGCGGGCACCGGGGAGCTGTTTTTT.

This sequence joins TRBV25-1 and TRBJ1-1, with 7 bases identical to TRBD1. V lost 9 bases and J lost 4; bases outside the gene matches: 2. The CDR3 is 11 residues long. Germline V lookup: CDR1 MGHDK, CDR2 SYGVNS. CDR3 nucleotides: TGTGCCAGTGGGACAGCCACTGAAGCTTTCTTT. Translating gives CASGTATEAFF.

The chain uses TRBV13 and TRBJ1-2; D remains unclear. CDR1 is PRHDT and CDR2 is FYEKMQ in the germline V gene (reference sequence). The germline V and J ends were trimmed by 5 bases and 1 base, with 8 bases remaining between them. This CDR3 contains 13 residues. The CDR3 protein is CASSDRGNYGYTF. Here the CDR3 DNA reads TGTGCCAGCAGCGATCGGGGTAACTATGGCTACACCTTC.

J is TRBJ1-2 and V is TRBV6-4, with D possibly matching TRBD1 (5 bases). CDR1 is MRHNA, CDR2 SNTAGT, per germline. The CDR3 runs to 12 residues. The ends were cut back, 2 bases at V and 7 bases at J, with 8 bases in the middle. CDR3: CASSDQGAGYTF. The CDR3 DNA is TGTGCCAGCAGTGACCAGGGTGCTGGCTACACCTTC.

The V call is TRBV6-4, the J call TRBJ1-2, with D perhaps matching TRBD1 (6 bases). Trimming took 6 bases from V and 11 from J, leaving 13 bases between them. This CDR3 has 11 amino acids. CDR1 and CDR2 (germline): MRHNA, SNTAGT. The CDR3: CASRQGRTYTF. The CDR3 nucleotides are TGTGCCAGCAGACAGGGACGAACTTACACCTTC.

The genes are TRBV14 and TRBJ2-2, with a possible D match to TRBD2 (6 bases). The CDR3 is 15 residues long. The V end was cut by 5 bases, the J end by 2 bases, with 12 bases between. Germline loops: CDR1 SGHDN, CDR2 FVKESK. The CDR3 coding sequence is TGTGCCAGCAGCGGAGGGCGGGTAAACACCGGGGAGCTGTTTTTT. As protein: CASSGGRVNTGELFF.

The chain combines TRBV27 with TRBJ1-1; 7 bases are a match to TRBD1. V shed 3 bases and J 4 bases; nucleotides not matched to a gene: 8. The CDR3 spans 15 residues. CDR1 MNHEY and CDR2 SMNVEV come from the germline V gene (reference sequence). The CDR3 loop reads CASSFSGRGSTEAFF. The CDR3 DNA reads as TGTGCCAGCAGTTTCTCTGGCAGGGGGAGCACTGAAGCTTTCTTT.

The chain couples TRBV5-1 to TRBJ2-7; TRBD2 is a possible D gene (7 bases). V dropped 0 bases and J dropped 6 bases, with 16 bases sitting between them. Germline loops: CDR1 SGHRS, CDR2 YFSETQ. The CDR3 contains 15 residues. DNA of the CDR3: TGCGCCAGCAGCTTGGTTGGAGGGGGAGGGGCCGAGCAGTACTTC. Its translation is CASSLVGGGGAEQYF. The full variable domain, rest sourced from reference TRBV5-1 and TRBJ2-7, is KAGVTQTPRYLIKTRGQQVTLSCSPISGHRSVSWYQQTPGQGLQFLFEYFSETQRNKGNFPGRFSGRQFSNSRSEMNVSTLELGDSALYLCASSLVGGGGAEQYFGPGTRLTVT.

The CDR3 bases are TGTGCCAGCAGCTCCCGATCGGGCTACAATGAGCAGTTCTTC. Amino acids: CASSSRSGYNEQFF. This chain uses TRBV7-8 with TRBJ2-1; D call uncertain. CDR1 is SGHVS, CDR2 FQNEAQ, per germline. V gave up 4 bases and J gave up 3 bases, with 10 bases separating them. The length of the CDR3 is 14 residues.

This chain joins TRBV10-1 and TRBJ1-1; no reliable D call. V was trimmed by 3 bases and J by 1 base, leaving 15 bases between them. CDR1 is WNHNN, CDR2 SYGVQD, per germline (reference sequence). This CDR3 region has 16 residues. CDR3 coding DNA: TGCGCCAGCAGTGACTACGCTAATGCGGGGAACACTGAAGCTTTCTTT. Its protein is CASSDYANAGNTEAFF.

The chain couples TRBV10-3 to TRBJ1-2; 10 bases are a match to TRBD1. V lost 6 bases to trimming and J lost 3 bases; unmatched junction nucleotides: 4. Germline lookup yields CDR1 ENHRY and CDR2 SYGVKD. The CDR3 sequence is 14 residues long. CDR3 bases: TGTGCCATCAGAACGGACAGGGGGGACTATGGCTACACCTTC. Translating gives CAIRTDRGDYGYTF.

The chain uses TRBV7-9 and TRBJ1-1; a possible D gene is TRBD1 (6 bases). Trimming left V 4 bases short and J 8 bases short, with 11 bases between. This CDR3 is 12 amino acids long. In germline, CDR1 is SEHNR, CDR2 FQNEAQ (reference sequence). The DNA of the CDR3 is TGTGCCAGCAGCTCGACAGGTTGGGAAGCTTTCTTT. Encoded protein: CASSSTGWEAFF.

The CDR3 DNA reads TGTGCCAGCAGCCAAGAAGAGGGGACAGGGAATGAAAAACTGTTTTTT. Amino acid sequence: CASSQEEGTGNEKLFF. The chain links TRBV4-2 to TRBJ1-4; 9 bases are a match to TRBD1. Per the germline V gene, CDR1 is LGHNA and CDR2 is YNFKEQ. This CDR3 spans 16 amino acids. V dropped 0 bases and J dropped 5; count of bases not matched to a gene: 4.

The V gene is TRBV25-1, the J gene TRBJ2-7; D may be TRBD2 (6 bases). With 4 bases removed from V and 2 bases from J, the gap between germline ends came to 15 bases. The CDR3 loop spans 15 amino acids. Looked up from germline, CDR1 is MGHDK and CDR2 is SYGVNS. In nucleotides, the CDR3 is TGTGCCAGCAGTGGGACGGGACTCCTAACCTACGAGCAGTACTTC. This codes for CASSGTGLLTYEQYF.

The chain recombines TRBV24-1 with TRBJ2-5; 10 bases line up with TRBD1. J gave up 3 bases and V 7 bases, and 1 base lay outside the gene matches. This CDR3 region has 13 residues. Germline CDR1 is KGHDR and CDR2 is SFDVKD. CDR3 sequence: CATRGTGEETQYF. CDR3 DNA: TGTGCCACCAGGGGGACAGGGGAAGAGACCCAGTACTTC.

This chain connects TRBV5-1 to TRBJ2-1; D uncertain. Trimming shortened V by 0 bases and J by 7 bases, and 14 bases separated the two germline ends. CDR3 size: 15 residues. Germline V gives CDR1 SGHRS, CDR2 YFSETQ. CDR3 region: CASSLEARGSNEQFF. The CDR3 DNA reads as TGCGCCAGCAGCTTGGAAGCGAGAGGTTCGAATGAGCAGTTCTTC. Supplemented by reference TRBV5-1 and TRBJ2-1, the full variable domain reads KAGVTQTPRYLIKTRGQQVTLSCSPISGHRSVSWYQQTPGQGLQFLFEYFSETQRNKGNFPGRFSGRQFSNSRSEMNVSTLELGDSALYLCASSLEARGSNEQFFGPGTRLTVL.

The chain is built from TRBV10-3 and TRBJ2-3, with TRBD2 identical over 9 bases. Trimming removed 6 bases from V and 1 base from J; junction bases left unmatched: 8. This CDR3 is 16 amino acids long. Germline CDR1 and CDR2: ENHRY and SYGVKD. The CDR3 DNA reads TGTGCCATCAGCCGTCGTAGCGGGGGACGCACAGATACGCAGTATTTT. Translating gives CAISRRSGGRTDTQYF.

The gene calls are TRBV11-2 and TRBJ1-3, with 7 bases matching TRBD1. Looked up from germline, CDR1 is SGHAT and CDR2 is FQNNGV. The CDR3 sequence is 15 residues long. V was clipped by 4 bases and J by 2 bases; unmatched bases: 5. The CDR3 loop is CASSSQGPAGNTIYF. The CDR3 DNA is TGTGCCAGCAGCTCACAGGGGCCTGCTGGAAACACCATATATTTT.

The DNA of the CDR3 is TGTGCCAGCAGCTTAGTCGGGGGGGCCAGAACCGGGGAGCTGTTTTTT. This codes for CASSLVGGARTGELFF. The J gene is TRBJ2-2, the V gene TRBV11-2, with 8 bases aligning to TRBD2. Germline V gene sequence: CDR1 SGHAT, CDR2 FQNNGV. The junction had 6 bases not matched to a gene; V was cut back by 1 base and J by 5 bases. This CDR3 comprises 16 residues.